The present T cell receptor beta chain was sequenced within a study of T cell responses to AZD1222 COVID-19 vaccine. Whole-study findings and limits: Researchers took repertoire samples only after the peak T cell response had come. Spike-specific TCR breadth and depth were elevated following two AZD1222 doses. The donors showed a predominance of white British ancestry and of females, with possible underestimation of clonal diversity.

As for this clone: The antigen remains unidentified.

The repertoire was sequenced with immunoSEQ multiplex PCR; TCRdb's copy has only in-frame clones and lacks some. Altogether about 130,000 clones are present, roughly 90% being singletons, with the ten largest covering roughly 2%. The CDR3 consists of 11 residues. With 5 bases clipped from V and 7 bases from J, the junction kept 1 base outside the gene matches. Germline assignment: CDR1 MDHEN and CDR2 SYDVKM. V gene TRBV28 combines with J gene TRBJ1-2; 7 nucleotides line up with TRBD1. Sequencing was performed on peripheral blood, taken on day 0 of AZD1222 vaccination. This clonotype was sampled from an adult in good health. The DNA of the CDR3 is TGTGCCAGCAGTAGGGGGCCTGGCTACACCTTC. Translating it yields CASSRGPGYTF.